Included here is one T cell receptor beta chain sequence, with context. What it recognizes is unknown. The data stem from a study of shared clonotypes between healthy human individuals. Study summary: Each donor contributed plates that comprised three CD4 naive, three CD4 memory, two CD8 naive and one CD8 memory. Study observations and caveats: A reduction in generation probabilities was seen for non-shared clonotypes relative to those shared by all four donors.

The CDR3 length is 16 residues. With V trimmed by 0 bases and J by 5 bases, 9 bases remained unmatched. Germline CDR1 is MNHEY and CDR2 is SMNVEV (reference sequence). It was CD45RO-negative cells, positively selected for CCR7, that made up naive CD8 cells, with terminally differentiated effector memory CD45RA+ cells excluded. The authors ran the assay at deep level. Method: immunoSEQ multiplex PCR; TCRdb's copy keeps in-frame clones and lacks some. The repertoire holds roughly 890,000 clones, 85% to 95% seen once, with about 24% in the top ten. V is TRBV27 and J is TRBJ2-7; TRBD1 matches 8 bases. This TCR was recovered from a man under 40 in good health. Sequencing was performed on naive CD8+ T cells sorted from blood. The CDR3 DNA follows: TGTGCCAGCAGTTTATCAAGGACAGGGTCGATGAACGAGCAGTACTTC. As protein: CASSLSRTGSMNEQYF.